This T cell receptor (beta chain) was obtained from a study of CD8+CD57+ T cells in acquired aplastic anemia. Study findings and constraints: Some 28 CD8+ CDR3 sequences occurred in both the patients and the controls.

Using genomic DNA as the template, TCR beta VDJ and CDR3 profiling was carried out. TCRdb redid the calling of the reads with MiXCR, one entry per CDR3 protein. The sample lists approximately 160,000 distinct CDR3 sequences; around 40% were seen once. Per germline, CDR1 ENHRY and CDR2 SYGVKD. V shed 7 bases and J shed 2 bases, with 14 bases lying between them. The CDR3 is 14 amino acids. Many counts were recorded for this clonotype. No antigen is known for it. The V call is TRBV10-3, the J call TRBJ1-1; tentative D call: TRBD1 (5 bases). The sequence came from a human donor in good health. The specimen was sorted CD4+, CD8+, or CD8+CD57+ T cells (not recorded which) from PBMCs. CDR3 sequence: CAITPRGENTEAFF. DNA for the CDR3: TGTGCCATCACCCCGAGGGGCGAAAACACTGAAGCTTTCTTT.